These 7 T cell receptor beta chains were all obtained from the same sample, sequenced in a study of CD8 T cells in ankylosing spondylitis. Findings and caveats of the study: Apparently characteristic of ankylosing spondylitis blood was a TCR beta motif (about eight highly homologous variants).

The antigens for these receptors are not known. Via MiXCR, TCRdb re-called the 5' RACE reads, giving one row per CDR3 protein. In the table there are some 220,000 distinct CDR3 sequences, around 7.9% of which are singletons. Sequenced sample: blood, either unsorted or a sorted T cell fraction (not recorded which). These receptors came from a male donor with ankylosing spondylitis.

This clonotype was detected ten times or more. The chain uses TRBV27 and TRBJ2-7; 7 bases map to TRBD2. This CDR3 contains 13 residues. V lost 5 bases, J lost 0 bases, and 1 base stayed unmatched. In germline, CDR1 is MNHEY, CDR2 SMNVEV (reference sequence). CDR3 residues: CASSLAVSYEQYF. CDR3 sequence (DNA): TGTGCCAGCAGTCTAGCGGTCTCCTACGAGCAGTACTTC.

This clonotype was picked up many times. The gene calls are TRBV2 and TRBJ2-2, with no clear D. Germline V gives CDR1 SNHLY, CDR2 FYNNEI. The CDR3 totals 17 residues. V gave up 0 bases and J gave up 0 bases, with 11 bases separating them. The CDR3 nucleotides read TGTGCCAGCAGTGAAGCGGCTGGTTACGCGAACACCGGGGAGCTGTTTTTT. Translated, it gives CASSEAAGYANTGELFF. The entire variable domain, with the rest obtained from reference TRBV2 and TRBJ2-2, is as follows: EPEVTQTPSHQVTQMGQEVILRCVPISNHLYFYWYRQILGQKVEFLVSFYNNEISEKSEIFDDQFSVERPDGSNFTLKIRSTKLEDSAMYFCASSEAAGYANTGELFFGEGSRLTVL.

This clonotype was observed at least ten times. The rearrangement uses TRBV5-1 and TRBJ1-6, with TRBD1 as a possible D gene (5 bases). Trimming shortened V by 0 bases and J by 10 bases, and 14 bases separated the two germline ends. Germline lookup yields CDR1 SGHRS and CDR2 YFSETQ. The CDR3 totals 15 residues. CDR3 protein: CASSLDGGFGSPLHF. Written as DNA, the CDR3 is TGCGCCAGCAGCTTGGACGGGGGGTTCGGATCACCCCTCCACTTT.

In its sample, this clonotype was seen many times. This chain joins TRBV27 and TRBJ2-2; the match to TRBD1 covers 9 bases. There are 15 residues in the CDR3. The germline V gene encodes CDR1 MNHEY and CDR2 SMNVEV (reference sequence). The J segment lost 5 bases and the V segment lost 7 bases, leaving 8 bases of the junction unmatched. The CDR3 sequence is CASTIGTGLTGELFF. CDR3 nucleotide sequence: TGTGCCAGCACCATCGGGACAGGGTTGACCGGGGAGCTGTTTTTT.

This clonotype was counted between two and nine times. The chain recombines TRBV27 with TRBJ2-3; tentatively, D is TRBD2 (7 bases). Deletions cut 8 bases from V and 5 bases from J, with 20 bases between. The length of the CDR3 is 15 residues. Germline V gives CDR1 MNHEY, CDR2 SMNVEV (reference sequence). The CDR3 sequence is CASGGGGEAVDTQYF. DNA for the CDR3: TGTGCCAGCGGGGGGGGCGGGGAAGCTGTAGATACGCAGTATTTT.

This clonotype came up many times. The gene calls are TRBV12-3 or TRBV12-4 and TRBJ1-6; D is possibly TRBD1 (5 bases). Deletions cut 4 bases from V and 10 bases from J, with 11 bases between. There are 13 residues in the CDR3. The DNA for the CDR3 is TGTGCCAGCAGTTACGGGGACGACTCACCCCTCCACTTT. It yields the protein CASSYGDDSPLHF.

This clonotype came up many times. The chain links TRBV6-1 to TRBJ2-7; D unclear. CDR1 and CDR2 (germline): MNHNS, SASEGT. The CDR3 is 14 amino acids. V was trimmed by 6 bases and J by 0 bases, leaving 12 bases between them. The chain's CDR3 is CASRTPASSYEQYF. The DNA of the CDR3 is TGTGCCAGCAGGACTCCTGCGAGCTCCTACGAGCAGTACTTC.